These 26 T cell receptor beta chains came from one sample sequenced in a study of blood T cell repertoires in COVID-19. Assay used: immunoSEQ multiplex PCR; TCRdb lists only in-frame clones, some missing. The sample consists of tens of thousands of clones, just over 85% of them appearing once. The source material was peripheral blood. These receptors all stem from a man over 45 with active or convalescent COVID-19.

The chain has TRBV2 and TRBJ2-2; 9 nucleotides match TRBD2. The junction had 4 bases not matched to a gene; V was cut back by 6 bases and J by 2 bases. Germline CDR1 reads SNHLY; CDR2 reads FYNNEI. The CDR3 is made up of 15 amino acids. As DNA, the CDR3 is TGTGCCAGCAGCTTGACTAGCGGTAACACCGGGGAGCTGTTTTTT. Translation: CASSLTSGNTGELFF.

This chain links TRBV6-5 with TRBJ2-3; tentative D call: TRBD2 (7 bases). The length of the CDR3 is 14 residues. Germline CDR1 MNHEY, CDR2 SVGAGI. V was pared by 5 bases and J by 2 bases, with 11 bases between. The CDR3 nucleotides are TGTGCCAGCAGTCGGGGGGCCCTCACAGATACGCAGTATTTT. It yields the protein CASSRGALTDTQYF.

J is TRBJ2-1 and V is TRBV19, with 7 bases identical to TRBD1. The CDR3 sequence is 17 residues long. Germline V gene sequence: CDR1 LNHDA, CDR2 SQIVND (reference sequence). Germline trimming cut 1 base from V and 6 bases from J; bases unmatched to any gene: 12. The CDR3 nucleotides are TGTGCCAGTAGTATAGGAGTAATAAGGGGGCAAGGCAATGAGCAGTTCTTC. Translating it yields CASSIGVIRGQGNEQFF.

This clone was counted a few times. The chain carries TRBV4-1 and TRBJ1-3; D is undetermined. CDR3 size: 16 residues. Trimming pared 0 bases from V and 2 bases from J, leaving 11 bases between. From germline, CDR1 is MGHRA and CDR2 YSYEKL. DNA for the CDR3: TGCGCCAGCAGCCAAGATTTCGGAGAAACTGGAAACACCATATATTTT. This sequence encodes CASSQDFGETGNTIYF.

The DNA of the CDR3 is TGTGCCAGCAGCTTTCGCAGTCGGGGGGCGTCCTACAATGAGCAGTTCTTC. This translates into CASSFRSRGASYNEQFF. The chain employs TRBV11-2 and TRBJ2-1, with D perhaps TRBD2 (7 bases). Per germline, CDR1 SGHAT and CDR2 FQNNGV. Trimming took 3 bases from V and 1 from J, leaving 16 bases between them. The CDR3 length is 17 residues.

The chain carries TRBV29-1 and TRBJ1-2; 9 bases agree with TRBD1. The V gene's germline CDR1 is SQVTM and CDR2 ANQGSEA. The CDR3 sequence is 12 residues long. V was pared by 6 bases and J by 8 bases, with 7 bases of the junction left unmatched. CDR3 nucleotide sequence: TGCAGCGTGGCCACAGGGGGCGGGGGCTACACCTTC. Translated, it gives CSVATGGGGYTF. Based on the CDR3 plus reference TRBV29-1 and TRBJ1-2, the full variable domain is SAVISQKPSRDICQRGTSLTIQCQVDSQVTMMFWYRQQPGQSLTLIATANQGSEATYESGFVIDKFPISRPNLTFSTLTVSNMSPEDSSIYLCSVATGGGGYTFGSGTRLTVV.

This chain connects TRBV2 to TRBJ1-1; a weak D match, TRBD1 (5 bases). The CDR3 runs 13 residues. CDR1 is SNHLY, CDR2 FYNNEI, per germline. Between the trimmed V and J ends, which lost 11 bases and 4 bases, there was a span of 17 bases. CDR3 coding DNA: TGTGCCGGCACCCAGGGTGGTGGCACTGAAGCTTTCTTT. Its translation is CAGTQGGGTEAFF. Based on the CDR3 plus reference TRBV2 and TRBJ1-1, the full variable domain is EPEVTQTPSHQVTQMGQEVILRCVPISNHLYFYWYRQILGQKVEFLVSFYNNEISEKSEIFDDQFSVERPDGSNFTLKIRSTKLEDSAMYFCAGTQGGGTEAFFGQGTRLTVV.

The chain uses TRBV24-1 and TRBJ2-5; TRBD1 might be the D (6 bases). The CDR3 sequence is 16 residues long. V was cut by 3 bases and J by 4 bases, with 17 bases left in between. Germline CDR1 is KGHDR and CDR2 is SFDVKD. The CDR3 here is CATSDVLQGSGETQYF. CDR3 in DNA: TGTGCCACCAGTGATGTGCTACAGGGCAGTGGAGAGACCCAGTACTTC.

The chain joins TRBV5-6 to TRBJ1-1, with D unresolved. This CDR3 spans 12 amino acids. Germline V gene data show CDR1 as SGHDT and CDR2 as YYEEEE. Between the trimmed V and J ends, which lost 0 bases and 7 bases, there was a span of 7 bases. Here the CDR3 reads CASSLGPGEAFF. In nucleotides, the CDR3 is TGTGCCAGCAGCTTGGGTCCCGGTGAAGCTTTCTTT.

The CDR3 DNA sequence: TGTGCCTGGAGCCCCCATCAGGTCCACAATGAGCAGTTCTTC. It codes for CAWSPHQVHNEQFF. The rearrangement links TRBV30 to TRBJ2-1; D unresolved. From germline, CDR1 is GTSNPN and CDR2 SVGIG (reference sequence). CDR3 length: 14 amino acids. The ends were cut back, 3 bases at V and 5 bases at J, with 14 bases in the middle. Supplemented by reference TRBV30 and TRBJ2-1, the full variable domain reads SQTIHQWPATLVQPVGSPLSLECTVEGTSNPNLYWYRQAAGRGLQLLFYSVGIGQISSEVPQNLSASRPQDRQFILSSKKLLLSDSGFYLCAWSPHQVHNEQFFGPGTRLTVL.

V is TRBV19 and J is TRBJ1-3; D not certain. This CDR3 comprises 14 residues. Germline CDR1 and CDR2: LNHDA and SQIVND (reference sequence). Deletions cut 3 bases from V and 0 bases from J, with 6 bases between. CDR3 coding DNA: TGTGCCAGTAGTATCACCGGCTCTGGAAACACCATATATTTT. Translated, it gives CASSITGSGNTIYF.

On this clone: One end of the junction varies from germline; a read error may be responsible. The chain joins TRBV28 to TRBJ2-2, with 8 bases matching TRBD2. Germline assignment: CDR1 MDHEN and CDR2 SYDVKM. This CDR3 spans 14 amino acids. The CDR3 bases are TGTGCCAGCAGTGCCCCCGGGGGGGCCCGGGGAGCTGTTTTT. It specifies CASSAPGGARGAVF.

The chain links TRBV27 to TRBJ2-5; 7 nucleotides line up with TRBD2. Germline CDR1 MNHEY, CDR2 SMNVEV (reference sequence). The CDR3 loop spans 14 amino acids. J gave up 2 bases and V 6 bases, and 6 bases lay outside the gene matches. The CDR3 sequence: CASSKPGLQETQYF. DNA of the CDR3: TGTGCCAGCAGCAAACCGGGACTACAAGAGACCCAGTACTTC.

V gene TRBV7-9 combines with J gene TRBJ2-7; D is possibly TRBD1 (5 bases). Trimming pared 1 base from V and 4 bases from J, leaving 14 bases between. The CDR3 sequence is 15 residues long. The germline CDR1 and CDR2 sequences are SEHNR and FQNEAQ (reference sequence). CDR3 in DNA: TGTGCCAGCAGCTTAGGGACAAGTTTTGCGTACGAGCAGTACTTC. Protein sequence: CASSLGTSFAYEQYF.

The CDR3 here is CASSFQGNNSPLHF. In DNA form, the CDR3 reads TGTGCCAGCAGTTTTCAGGGGAATAATTCACCCCTCCACTTT. The chain employs TRBV27 and TRBJ1-6; the D gene is possibly TRBD1 (6 bases). The CDR3 length is 14 residues. Germline V gives CDR1 MNHEY, CDR2 SMNVEV (reference sequence). V was pared by 3 bases and J by 5 bases, with 8 bases between.

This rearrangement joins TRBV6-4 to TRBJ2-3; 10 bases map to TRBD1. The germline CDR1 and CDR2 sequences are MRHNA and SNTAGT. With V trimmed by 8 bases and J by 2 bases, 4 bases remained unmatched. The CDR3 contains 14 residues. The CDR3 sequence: CASDRGQVTDTQYF. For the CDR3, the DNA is TGTGCCAGCGACAGGGGGCAGGTCACAGATACGCAGTATTTT.

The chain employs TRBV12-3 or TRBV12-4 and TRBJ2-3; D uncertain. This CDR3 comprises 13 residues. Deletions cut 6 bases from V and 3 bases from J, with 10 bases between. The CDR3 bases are TGTGCCAGCAGCTCCACTATGACAGATACGCAGTATTTT. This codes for CASSSTMTDTQYF.

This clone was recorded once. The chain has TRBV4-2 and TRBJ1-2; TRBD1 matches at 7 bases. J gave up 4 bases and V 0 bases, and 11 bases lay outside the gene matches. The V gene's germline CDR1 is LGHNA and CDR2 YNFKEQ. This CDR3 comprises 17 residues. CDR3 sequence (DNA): TGTGCCAGCAGCCAAGAAGCCCAACAGGGGTTAGTCTATGGCTACACCTTC. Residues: CASSQEAQQGLVYGYTF.

The CDR3 region is CATSRDGIPGLAGTDTQYF. The DNA for the CDR3 is TGTGCCACCAGCAGAGATGGGATCCCGGGACTAGCGGGCACAGATACGCAGTATTTT. This chain joins TRBV15 and TRBJ2-3; 11 bases are a match to TRBD2. The CDR3 totals 19 residues. Trimming cost V 0 bases and J 1 base; bases outside gene matches: 9. Germline loops: CDR1 LNHNV, CDR2 YYDKDF (reference sequence).

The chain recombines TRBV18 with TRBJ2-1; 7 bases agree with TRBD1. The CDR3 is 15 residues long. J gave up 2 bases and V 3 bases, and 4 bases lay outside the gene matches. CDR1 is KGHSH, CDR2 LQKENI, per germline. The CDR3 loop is CASSPPQGAYNEQFF. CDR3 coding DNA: TGTGCCAGCTCACCTCCCCAGGGGGCCTACAATGAGCAGTTCTTC.

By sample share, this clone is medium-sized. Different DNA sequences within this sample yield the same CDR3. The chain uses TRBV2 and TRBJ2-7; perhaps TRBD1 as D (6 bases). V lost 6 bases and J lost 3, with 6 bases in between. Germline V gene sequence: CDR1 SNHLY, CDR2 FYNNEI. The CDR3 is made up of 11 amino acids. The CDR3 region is CASRQGYEQYF. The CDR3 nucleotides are TGTGCCAGCAGACAGGGCTACGAGCAGTACTTC.

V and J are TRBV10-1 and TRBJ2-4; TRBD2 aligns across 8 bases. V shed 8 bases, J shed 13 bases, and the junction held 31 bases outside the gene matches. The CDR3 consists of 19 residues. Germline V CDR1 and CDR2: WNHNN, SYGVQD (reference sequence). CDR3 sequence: CASGLPRGFLGGAGDGQYF. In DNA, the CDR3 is TGCGCCAGCGGCCTACCTCGTGGTTTCCTGGGGGGAGCGGGAGACGGCCAGTACTTC.

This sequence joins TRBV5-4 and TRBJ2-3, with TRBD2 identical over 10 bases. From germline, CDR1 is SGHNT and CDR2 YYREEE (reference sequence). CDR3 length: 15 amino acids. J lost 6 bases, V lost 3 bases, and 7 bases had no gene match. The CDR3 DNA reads TGTGCCAGCAGCTCAGCGGGAGGGAGTAGGGATACGCAGTATTTT. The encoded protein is CASSSAGGSRDTQYF. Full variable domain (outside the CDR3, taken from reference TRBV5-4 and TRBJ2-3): ETGVTQSPTHLIKTRGQQVTLRCSSQSGHNTVSWYQQALGQGPQFIFQYYREEENGRGNFPPRFSGLQFPNYSSELNVNALELDDSALYLCASSSAGGSRDTQYFGPGTRLTVL.

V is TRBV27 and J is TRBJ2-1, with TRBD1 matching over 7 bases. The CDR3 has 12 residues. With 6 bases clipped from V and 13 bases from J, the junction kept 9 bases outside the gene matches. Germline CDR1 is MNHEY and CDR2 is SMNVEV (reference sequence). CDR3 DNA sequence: TGTGCCAGCAGCATTCTACAGGGGAAACAGTTCTTC. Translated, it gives CASSILQGKQFF.

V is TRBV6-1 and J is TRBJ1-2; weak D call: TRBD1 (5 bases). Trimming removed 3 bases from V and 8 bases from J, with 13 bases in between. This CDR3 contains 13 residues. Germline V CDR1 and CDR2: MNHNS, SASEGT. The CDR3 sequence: CASSDPGNVGYTF. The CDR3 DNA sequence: TGTGCCAGCAGTGACCCAGGGAACGTAGGCTACACCTTC.

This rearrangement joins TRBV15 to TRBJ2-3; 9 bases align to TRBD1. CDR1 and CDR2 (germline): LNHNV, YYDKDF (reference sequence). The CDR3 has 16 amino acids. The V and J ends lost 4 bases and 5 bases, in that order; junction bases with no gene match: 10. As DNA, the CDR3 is TGTGCCACCAGCACACCTGACAGGGGGTCGGGAGATACGCAGTATTTT. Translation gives CATSTPDRGSGDTQYF.